This T cell receptor beta chain was obtained from a study of neurological immune-mediated disorders. This clonotype was detected only a few times. TCRdb re-analysed the 5' RACE reads in MiXCR, keeping a single row per CDR3 protein. The table includes tens of thousands of distinct CDR3 sequences, 4.5% to 5.5% detected once. CDR1 is DFQATT and CDR2 is SNEGSKA in the germline V gene (reference sequence). V lost 6 bases to trimming and J lost 5 bases, with 17 bases between them. The CDR3 has 13 amino acids. 2 million unsorted PBMCs were stored in RNAlater at -80 °C before RNA extraction. The sequencing input was PBMCs. The chain uses TRBV20-1 and TRBJ2-7, with D unclear. The sequence was collected from a man in his thirties or forties with multiple sclerosis. The CDR3 here is CSAPRPPMDEQYF. The CDR3 DNA reads as TGCAGTGCCCCCCGGCCTCCCATGGACGAGCAGTACTTC.